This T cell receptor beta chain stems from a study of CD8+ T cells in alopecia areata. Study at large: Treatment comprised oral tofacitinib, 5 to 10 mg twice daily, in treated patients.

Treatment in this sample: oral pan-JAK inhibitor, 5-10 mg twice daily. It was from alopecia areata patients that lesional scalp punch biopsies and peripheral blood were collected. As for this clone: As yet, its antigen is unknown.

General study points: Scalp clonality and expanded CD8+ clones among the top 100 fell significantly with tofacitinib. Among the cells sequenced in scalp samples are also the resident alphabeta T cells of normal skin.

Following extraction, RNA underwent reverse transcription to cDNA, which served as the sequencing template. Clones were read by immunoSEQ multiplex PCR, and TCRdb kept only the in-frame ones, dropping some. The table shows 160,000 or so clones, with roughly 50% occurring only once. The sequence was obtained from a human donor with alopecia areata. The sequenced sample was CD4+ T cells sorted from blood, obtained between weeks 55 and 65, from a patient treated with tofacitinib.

In nucleotides, the CDR3 is TGTGCCTGGACCCCCGGGACAGGGGTCACTGAAGCTTTCTTT. Translation gives CAWTPGTGVTEAFF. The chain carries TRBV30 and TRBJ1-1; 10 bases are a match to TRBD1. V lost 4 bases and J lost 4; bases outside the gene matches: 6. CDR3 length: 14 amino acids. Germline CDR1 is GTSNPN and CDR2 is SVGIG (reference sequence). Drawing the rest from reference TRBV30 and TRBJ1-1, the complete variable domain is SQTIHQWPATLVQPVGSPLSLECTVEGTSNPNLYWYRQAAGRGLQLLFYSVGIGQISSEVPQNLSASRPQDRQFILSSKKLLLSDSGFYLCAWTPGTGVTEAFFGQGTRLTVV.